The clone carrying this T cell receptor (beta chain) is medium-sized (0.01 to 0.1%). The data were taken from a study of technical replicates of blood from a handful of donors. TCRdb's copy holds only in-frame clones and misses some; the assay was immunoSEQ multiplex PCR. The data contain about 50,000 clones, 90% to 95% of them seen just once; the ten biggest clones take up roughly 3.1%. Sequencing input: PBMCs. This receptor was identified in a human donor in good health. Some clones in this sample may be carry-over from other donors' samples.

Here the CDR3 DNA reads TGCGCCAGCACCTTAGCGGGGGGCTACAATGAGCAGTTCTTC. This sequence encodes CASTLAGGYNEQFF. The V gene is TRBV5-1, the J gene TRBJ2-1; 10 bases are shared with TRBD2. Germline CDR1 is SGHRS and CDR2 is YFSETQ. The length of the CDR3 is 14 residues. The J segment lost 3 bases and the V segment lost 6 bases, leaving 3 bases of the junction unmatched.